This T cell receptor (beta chain) was identified during a study of CD8 T cells in ankylosing spondylitis. Study-level points and caveats: The study identified a TCR beta motif of eight highly homologous variants that appeared characteristic of ankylosing spondylitis blood. A number of the motif variants had already been described in reactive arthritis synovial fluid and blood.

Per germline, CDR1 SGHTS and CDR2 YDEGEE. This CDR3 is built from 16 residues. V lost 2 bases, J lost 0 bases, and 9 bases lay in between. TCRdb itself ran the 5' RACE reads through MiXCR, one entry per CDR3 protein. Among roughly 700,000 distinct CDR3 sequences listed, about 20% were seen once. This clonotype was observed once. The antigen is not known. The source of this sequence is a male donor with ankylosing spondylitis. What was sequenced was blood, either unsorted or a sorted T cell fraction (not recorded which). The V call is TRBV5-8, the J call TRBJ2-6, with D possibly being TRBD1 (5 bases). The CDR3 nucleotides are TGTGCCAGCAGCTTTCGGACATACTCTGGGGCCAACGTCCTGACTTTC. This sequence encodes CASSFRTYSGANVLTF. The variable domain in full, with the rest retrieved from reference TRBV5-8 and TRBJ2-6, is EAGVTQSPTHLIKTRGQQATLRCSPISGHTSVYWYQQALGLGLQFLLWYDEGEERNRGNFPPRFSGRQFPNYSSELNVNALELEDSALYLCASSFRTYSGANVLTFGAGSRLTVL.